The 28 T cell receptor beta chains below were found in one sample sequenced in a study of lymphopenia after photon versus proton radiotherapy. Sequencing was performed with immunoSEQ multiplex PCR; in TCRdb, only in-frame clones are kept and a portion is missing. Of approximately 70,000 clones detected, roughly 90% appear once; the ten largest clones hold around 13%. The source material was peripheral blood, sampled from a patient treated with proton-based radiotherapy. The receptors come from a man older than 75 with esophageal cancer.

This chain joins TRBV19 and TRBJ1-1, with TRBD1 matching over 7 bases. Per germline, CDR1 LNHDA and CDR2 SQIVND (reference sequence). V lost 4 bases to trimming and J lost 3 bases; unmatched junction nucleotides: 5. This CDR3 is 14 amino acids long. CDR3 protein: CASSTQGRYTEAFF. Written as DNA, the CDR3 is TGTGCCAGTAGTACACAGGGGAGGTACACTGAAGCTTTCTTT.

This chain joins TRBV6-6 and TRBJ2-6; unclear D gene. CDR3 length: 16 residues. The V and J ends lost 2 bases and 3 bases respectively, with 11 bases between them. Germline lookup yields CDR1 MNHNY and CDR2 SVGAGI (reference sequence). This chain's CDR3 is CASSYDFPFGANVLTF. DNA of the CDR3: TGTGCCAGCAGTTACGACTTCCCTTTTGGGGCCAACGTCCTGACTTTC.

This clone was detected a few times. The rearrangement joins TRBV13 to TRBJ1-4, with a weak D call TRBD1 (5 bases). CDR3 length: 14 amino acids. CDR1 and CDR2 (germline): PRHDT, FYEKMQ (reference sequence). V lost 3 bases and J 8 bases, leaving 13 bases between the germline ends. The CDR3 DNA follows: TGTGCCAGCAGCTTGAGGGCAGGGCGCGAAAAACTGTTTTTT. Protein product: CASSLRAGREKLFF.

This clone was recorded only once. This chain joins TRBV7-2 and TRBJ1-1, with D unresolved. The CDR3 has 13 residues. Per the germline V gene, CDR1 is SGHTA and CDR2 is FQGNSA. Trimming removed 4 bases at V and 0 bases at J, with 6 bases between. CDR3 nucleotide sequence: TGTGCCAGCAGCTCGTTCATGAACACTGAAGCTTTCTTT. Amino acids: CASSSFMNTEAFF.

This chain joins TRBV7-6 and TRBJ2-3; TRBD2 matches at 8 bases. The germline CDR1 and CDR2 sequences are SGHVS and FNYEAQ. Unmatched junction bases numbered 6, after V lost 4 bases and J lost 0 bases. CDR3 length equals 16 residues. The CDR3 DNA reads as TGTGCCAGCAGCTCCCAGCGGGGGCAGAGCACAGATACGCAGTATTTT. Amino acid sequence: CASSSQRGQSTDTQYF.

The rearrangement links TRBV19 to TRBJ1-2, with 7 bases aligning to TRBD1. The CDR3 consists of 14 residues. Trimming took 2 bases from V and 6 from J; bases not matched to a gene: 6. CDR1 is LNHDA, CDR2 SQIVND, per germline (reference sequence). This CDR3 reads CASSIRTGAHGYTF. The DNA for the CDR3 is TGTGCCAGTAGTATAAGAACAGGGGCACATGGCTACACCTTC.

V usage is TRBV27 and J usage is TRBJ1-1; 9 bases fit TRBD1. The CDR3 totals 17 residues. J was trimmed by 5 bases and V by 6 bases; bases with no gene match: 16. Germline CDR1 and CDR2: MNHEY and SMNVEV (reference sequence). In DNA form, the CDR3 reads TGTGCCAGCAGCTCTATCCGATTAGGACAGGGGCGGACTGAAGCTTTCTTT. This gives the protein CASSSIRLGQGRTEAFF.

The genes are TRBV5-1 and TRBJ1-4; TRBD1 agrees at 7 bases. This CDR3 has 15 residues. V lost 3 bases to trimming and J lost 1 base; unmatched junction nucleotides: 3. Germline CDR1 is SGHRS and CDR2 is YFSETQ. CDR3 residues: CASSYRQGTNEKLFF. CDR3 bases: TGCGCCAGCAGCTATCGACAGGGAACTAATGAAAAACTGTTTTTT. The variable domain in full, with the rest retrieved from reference TRBV5-1 and TRBJ1-4, is KAGVTQTPRYLIKTRGQQVTLSCSPISGHRSVSWYQQTPGQGLQFLFEYFSETQRNKGNFPGRFSGRQFSNSRSEMNVSTLELGDSALYLCASSYRQGTNEKLFFGSGTQLSVL.

The CDR3: CASSITRVHYGYTF. The CDR3 DNA follows: TGTGCCAGCAGCATAACCAGGGTTCACTATGGCTACACCTTC. The chain has TRBV7-8 and TRBJ1-2; weak D call: TRBD1 (5 bases). The CDR3 runs to 14 residues. Germline loops: CDR1 SGHVS, CDR2 FQNEAQ. The ends were cut back, 5 bases at V and 3 bases at J, with 13 bases in the middle.

V and J are TRBV4-1 and TRBJ2-6; TRBD2 is a possible D gene (7 bases). The V end lost 3 bases, the J end lost 0 bases, and 15 bases lay between the germline ends. The CDR3 has 18 residues. CDR1 and CDR2 (germline): MGHRA, YSYEKL. The CDR3 sequence is CASSHPRGGSSGANVLTF. The CDR3 coding sequence is TGCGCCAGCAGCCACCCGAGGGGGGGGAGCTCTGGGGCCAACGTCCTGACTTTC.

This chain joins TRBV10-1 and TRBJ2-7; possibly TRBD1 for D (5 bases). CDR3 length: 18 amino acids. The V gene lost 0 bases and the J gene lost 3 bases, with 21 bases spanning the gap. CDR1 is WNHNN, CDR2 SYGVQD, per germline (reference sequence). Written as DNA, the CDR3 is TGCGCCAGCAGTGAGTCCGGCCAGGGAATTTTGGGGTACTACGAGCAGTACTTC. This sequence encodes CASSESGQGILGYYEQYF.

The rearrangement links TRBV6-5 to TRBJ1-2; D is undetermined. Germline values: CDR1 MNHEY, CDR2 SVGAGI. V was trimmed by 6 bases and J by 2 bases, leaving 10 bases between them. The CDR3 length is 13 residues. In nucleotides, the CDR3 is TGTGCCAGCAGAGACCAGAAAAACTATGGCTACACCTTC. It translates to CASRDQKNYGYTF.

V and J are TRBV5-1 and TRBJ2-7; the D call may be TRBD1 or TRBD2 (5 bases each). Germline V CDR1 and CDR2: SGHRS, YFSETQ. The CDR3 is 14 amino acids. The V end was cut by 2 bases, the J end by 6 bases, with 15 bases between. The CDR3 sequence is CASSLVRGASEQYF. CDR3 bases: TGCGCCAGCAGCTTAGTTAGGGGAGCTTCCGAGCAGTACTTC.

The V call is TRBV6-5, the J call TRBJ2-3; 8 bases align to TRBD1. This CDR3 region has 15 residues. Germline V gene sequence: CDR1 MNHEY, CDR2 SVGAGI. Trimming removed 5 bases from V and 5 bases from J; junction bases left unmatched: 9. This chain's CDR3 is CASSPGQGPIDTQYF. In nucleotides, the CDR3 is TGTGCCAGCAGTCCTGGACAGGGCCCGATAGATACGCAGTATTTT.

The chain carries TRBV30 and TRBJ1-2; no definite D call. V lost 4 bases and J 0 bases, leaving 12 bases between the germline ends. The CDR3 is made up of 14 amino acids. CDR1 GTSNPN and CDR2 SVGIG come from the germline V gene (reference sequence). The CDR3 is CAWIREISNYGYTF. DNA of the CDR3: TGTGCCTGGATCCGGGAAATCTCTAACTATGGCTACACCTTC.

The rearrangement joins TRBV11-3 to TRBJ1-1; a weak D match, TRBD1 (5 bases). Germline values: CDR1 SGHNT, CDR2 YENEEA. The CDR3 totals 14 residues. With 6 bases removed from V and 5 bases from J, the gap between germline ends came to 16 bases. Here the CDR3 reads CASSKYRGGTEAFF. The CDR3 coding sequence is TGTGCCAGCAGTAAGTATCGGGGGGGAACTGAAGCTTTCTTT.

This clone was observed a single time. The junction does not match germline at one end; this may be a read error. The chain recombines TRBV20-1 with TRBJ2-3; 7 positions match TRBD1. This CDR3 contains 11 residues. CDR1 is DFQATT, CDR2 SNEGSKA, per germline (reference sequence). CDR3 nucleotide sequence: TGCAGTGCTAGAGAACCCCTTGACAGGGCGTTT. Its translation: CSAREPLDRAF.

CDR3 sequence reads: CASSVGGGVNEQFF. CDR3 nucleotides: TGTGCCAGCAGCGTAGGCGGGGGGGTTAATGAGCAGTTCTTC. The chain employs TRBV9 and TRBJ2-1, with TRBD2 matching 9 bases. The CDR3 length is 14 residues. Germline V CDR1 and CDR2: SGDLS, YYNGEE. Germline trimming cut 0 bases from V and 7 bases from J; bases unmatched to any gene: 2.

The V gene is TRBV6-1, the J gene TRBJ2-1; TRBD1 agrees at 8 bases. Germline assignment: CDR1 MNHNS and CDR2 SASEGT. V gave up 5 bases and J gave up 10 bases; unmatched junction bases: 7. The CDR3 runs 13 residues. CDR3 coding DNA: TGTGCCAGCAGTACCTCCTGGGACAGGGAGCAGTTCTTC. Amino acids: CASSTSWDREQFF.

The chain uses TRBV4-1 and TRBJ2-1, with TRBD2 identical over 10 bases. The CDR3 loop spans 14 amino acids. Looked up from germline, CDR1 is MGHRA and CDR2 is YSYEKL. Trimming cost V 5 bases and J 8 bases; bases outside gene matches: 6. The chain's CDR3 is CASSFPGLAYEQFF. The CDR3 nucleotides are TGCGCCAGCAGCTTCCCGGGACTAGCGTATGAGCAGTTCTTC.

The chain is built from TRBV19 and TRBJ2-2, with 7 bases fitting TRBD1. The germline gives CDR1 LNHDA, CDR2 SQIVND (reference sequence). The trim removed 7 bases at V and 5 bases at J, leaving 13 bases unmatched. The CDR3 consists of 16 residues. CDR3: CASNLHGTAFTGELFF. For the CDR3, the DNA is TGTGCCAGTAACCTTCACGGGACAGCCTTTACCGGGGAGCTGTTTTTT.

A note on this clone: This same CDR3 is encoded by further DNA sequences in the sample. The V call is TRBV19, the J call TRBJ2-5; weak D call: TRBD2 (5 bases). V gave up 3 bases and J gave up 4 bases, with 6 bases separating them. Germline V gives CDR1 LNHDA, CDR2 SQIVND (reference sequence). The CDR3 extends over 12 amino acids. The CDR3 reads CASSIRGETQYF. Here the CDR3 DNA reads TGTGCCAGTAGTATTCGGGGAGAGACCCAGTACTTC. Full variable domain (missing parts from reference TRBV19 and TRBJ2-5): DGGITQSPKYLFRKEGQNVTLSCEQNLNHDAMYWYRQDPGQGLRLIYYSQIVNDFQKGDIAEGYSVSREKKESFPLTVTSAQKNPTAFYLCASSIRGETQYFGPGTRLLVL.

The chain links TRBV6-5 to TRBJ1-1; D remains ambiguous. Germline CDR1 is MNHEY and CDR2 is SVGAGI. CDR3 size: 11 residues. V was trimmed by 8 bases and J by 1 base, leaving 5 bases between them. CDR3 residues: CASSENTEAFF. The CDR3 region has the DNA TGTGCCAGCTCTGAGAACACTGAAGCTTTCTTT.

The chain combines TRBV2 with TRBJ2-5; D call uncertain. Germline CDR1 is SNHLY and CDR2 is FYNNEI. V was pared by 0 bases and J by 2 bases, with 10 bases between. This CDR3 region has 15 residues. The CDR3 nucleotides read TGTGCCAGCAGTGAAGCATACCACCCTCAAGAGACCCAGTACTTC. Protein sequence: CASSEAYHPQETQYF. Together with reference TRBV2 and TRBJ2-5, the CDR3 gives the full variable domain: EPEVTQTPSHQVTQMGQEVILRCVPISNHLYFYWYRQILGQKVEFLVSFYNNEISEKSEIFDDQFSVERPDGSNFTLKIRSTKLEDSAMYFCASSEAYHPQETQYFGPGTRLLVL.

The chain is built from TRBV20-1 and TRBJ2-1; no firm D call. Germline V gene data show CDR1 as DFQATT and CDR2 as SNEGSKA (reference sequence). V was shortened by 4 bases and J by 6 bases, with 4 bases between the two germline ends. The CDR3 has 10 residues. CDR3 region: CSAKVNEQFF. Here the CDR3 DNA reads TGCAGTGCTAAGGTCAATGAGCAGTTCTTC.

The chain uses TRBV10-3 and TRBJ1-2; D is uncertain. From germline, CDR1 is ENHRY and CDR2 SYGVKD. This CDR3 has 13 residues. With 3 bases removed from V and 5 bases from J, the gap between germline ends came to 10 bases. The CDR3 here is CAISDLLEYGYTF. CDR3 DNA: TGTGCCATCAGTGACCTACTGGAATATGGCTACACCTTC.

The gene calls are TRBV7-2 and TRBJ2-1; 9 bases match TRBD1. There are 17 residues in the CDR3. Per germline, CDR1 SGHTA and CDR2 FQGNSA. V was pared by 0 bases and J by 8 bases, with 11 bases of the junction left unmatched. The CDR3 sequence: CASSLAVIGQGIDEQFF. The CDR3 DNA sequence: TGTGCCAGCAGCTTAGCGGTTATTGGACAGGGGATCGATGAGCAGTTCTTC.

V is TRBV7-8 and J is TRBJ2-7; perhaps TRBD1 as D (6 bases). V shed 5 bases and J shed 5 bases, with 16 bases lying between them. The CDR3 consists of 14 residues. Germline V gene lookup returns CDR1 SGHVS and CDR2 FQNEAQ. CDR3 DNA: TGTGCCAGCAGCCTGAACAGGGATAGGCACGAGCAGTACTTC. Translation gives CASSLNRDRHEQYF.